This passage covers 31 T cell receptor beta chains from one sample sequenced in a study of breast tumors, draining lymph nodes, adjacent tissues. Via MiXCR, TCRdb re-called the multiplex PCR reads, giving one row per CDR3 protein. The data contain approximately 210,000 distinct CDR3 sequences, less than 45% of them singletons. Samples came from axillary lymph nodes draining the breast cancer. Sample: axillary lymph node tissue. Receptors were obtained from a female donor with breast cancer. Some clones in this sample may be carry-over from other donors' samples.

The chain is built from TRBV20-1 and TRBJ2-1, with 8 bases aligning to TRBD2. V shed 5 bases, J shed 5 bases, and the junction held 8 bases outside the gene matches. Germline CDR1 DFQATT, CDR2 SNEGSKA (reference sequence). CDR3 length: 14 residues. Here the CDR3 DNA reads TGCAGTGCTGGACCGGGACTAGTCCACAATGAGCAGTTCTTC. Translation gives CSAGPGLVHNEQFF.

This clonotype was counted at least ten times. The J gene is TRBJ2-3, the V gene TRBV6-5; tentatively, D is TRBD1 (6 bases). CDR3 length: 17 amino acids. Per germline, CDR1 MNHEY and CDR2 SVGAGI. V was trimmed by 6 bases and J by 0 bases, leaving 19 bases between them. CDR3 DNA sequence: TGTGCCAGCAGGTCCGACCAGGGGATTCCGAGCACAGATACGCAGTATTTT. Translation gives CASRSDQGIPSTDTQYF.

The chain combines TRBV11-2 with TRBJ1-4; 15 bases are a match to TRBD2. The J call may be mistaken, given a closer DNA end match to TRBJ2-2. The CDR3 is made up of 16 amino acids. CDR1 is SGHAT, CDR2 FQNNGV, per germline. The CDR3 region is CASSRTSGRASGELFF. The CDR3 DNA is TGTGCCAGCAGCAGGACTAGCGGGAGGGCTAGCGGGGAGCTGTTTTTT.

This clonotype was detected many times. The rearrangement links TRBV7-3 to TRBJ1-2; D gene unclear. Germline V gene data show CDR1 as SGHTA and CDR2 as FQGTGA. The germline V and J ends were trimmed by 5 bases and 8 bases, with 12 bases remaining between them. CDR3 length: 12 amino acids. CDR3 DNA: TGTGCCAGCAGCATCGATGAAAAGGGCTACACCTTC. It encodes CASSIDEKGYTF. The variable domain in full, with the rest retrieved from reference TRBV7-3 and TRBJ1-2, is GAGVSQTPSNKVTEKGKYVELRCDPISGHTALYWYRQSLGQGPEFLIYFQGTGAADDSGLPNDRFFAVRPEGSVSTLKIQRTERGDSAVYLCASSIDEKGYTFGSGTRLTVV.

This clonotype was counted many times. The V gene is TRBV10-3, the J gene TRBJ1-5, with D perhaps matching TRBD1 (5 bases). Germline-derived CDR1 and CDR2 are ENHRY and SYGVKD. This CDR3 spans 14 amino acids. V was shortened by 3 bases and J by 4 bases, with 10 bases between the two germline ends. CDR3 in DNA: TGTGCCATCAGTGACGGGGGTCTGAATCAGCCCCAGCATTTT. This translates into CAISDGGLNQPQHF.

This clonotype came up many times. V is TRBV30 and J is TRBJ2-7, with 9 bases matching TRBD2. Germline V lookup: CDR1 GTSNPN, CDR2 SVGIG (reference sequence). V lost 1 base, J lost 2 bases, and 3 bases stayed unmatched. The CDR3 totals 14 residues. For the CDR3, the DNA is TGTGCCTGGAGTGGGCTAGCGGGACCCTACGAGCAGTACTTC. Protein sequence: CAWSGLAGPYEQYF.

This clonotype was picked up many times. The CDR3: CAISVGNWGGRADTQYF. For the CDR3, the DNA is TGTGCCATCAGTGTTGGGAATTGGGGGGGAAGGGCAGATACGCAGTATTTT. The rearrangement joins TRBV10-3 to TRBJ2-3; 7 bases line up with TRBD2. V shed 4 bases, J shed 4 bases, and the junction held 14 bases outside the gene matches. Germline V gives CDR1 ENHRY, CDR2 SYGVKD. This CDR3 spans 17 amino acids.

As to this clonotype: A much larger clonotype is one base distant, so this may be a read error. This chain connects TRBV20-1 to TRBJ1-2; 7 nucleotides agree with TRBD1. The CDR3 length is 15 residues. Per the germline V gene, CDR1 is DFQATT and CDR2 is SNEGSKA (reference sequence). CDR3 in amino acids: CNARDFRGGADGYTF. CDR3 nucleotides: TGCAATGCTAGAGATTTCAGAGGGGGCGCGGATGGCTACACCTTC.

The table lists this clonotype with many counts. This rearrangement joins TRBV5-6 to TRBJ1-2; possible D gene TRBD1, 6 bases. The CDR3 covers 15 residues. Trimming took off 0 bases at V and 4 bases at J, with 13 bases between the two ends. The germline gives CDR1 SGHDT, CDR2 YYEEEE. The CDR3 DNA reads as TGTGCCAGCAGCTTGGGGCAGGGGATCGGCTATGGCTACACCTTC. Protein product: CASSLGQGIGYGYTF.

This clonotype was detected ten times or more. This rearrangement joins TRBV7-8 to TRBJ1-2; unclear D gene. CDR1 SGHVS and CDR2 FQNEAQ come from the germline V gene. This CDR3 spans 12 amino acids. Trimming shortened V by 5 bases and J by 8 bases, and 12 bases separated the two germline ends. CDR3 coding DNA: TGTGCCAGCAGCCCTACAGCGGGAGGCTACACCTTC. Amino acids: CASSPTAGGYTF. Full variable domain (missing parts from reference TRBV7-8 and TRBJ1-2): GAGVSQSPRYKVAKRGQDVALRCDPISGHVSLFWYQQALGQGPEFLTYFQNEAQLDKSGLPSDRFFAERPEGSVSTLKIQRTQQEDSAVYLCASSPTAGGYTFGSGTRLTVV.

There are a few counts of this clonotype. Its ends do not fully match the called genes, so a read error is possible. The chain employs TRBV14 and TRBJ1-2; TRBD1 agrees at 9 bases. CDR1 and CDR2 from the germline V gene are SGHDN and FVKESK. The CDR3 is 15 amino acids. CDR3 sequence reads: CASSQGGTGRNGSTF. The CDR3 DNA is TGTGCCAGCAGCCAAGGAGGGACAGGGAGGAATGGCTCCACCTTC.

The chain couples TRBV29-1 to TRBJ2-3; 9 positions match TRBD1. This CDR3 has 13 amino acids. J gave up 6 bases and V 4 bases, and 5 bases lay outside the gene matches. CDR1 is SQVTM, CDR2 ANQGSEA, per germline. CDR3 residues: CSVVTGGEDTQYF. The CDR3 nucleotides are TGCAGCGTTGTGACAGGGGGAGAGGATACGCAGTATTTT.

This clonotype was recorded only once. V is TRBV20-1 and J is TRBJ2-6; D may correspond to TRBD1 or TRBD2 (5 bases each). V gave up 6 bases and J gave up 0 bases, with 18 bases separating them. CDR1 is DFQATT and CDR2 is SNEGSKA in the germline V gene (reference sequence). CDR3 size: 17 residues. CDR3 sequence reads: CSASGHRSNSGANVLTF. Written as DNA, the CDR3 is TGCAGTGCGAGCGGTCACAGGTCCAACTCTGGGGCCAACGTCCTGACTTTC.

This clonotype was recorded at least ten times. The rearrangement uses TRBV7-2 and TRBJ2-1; D possibly corresponds to TRBD1 (6 bases). Germline CDR1 and CDR2: SGHTA and FQGNSA. The CDR3 totals 13 residues. The ends were cut back, 1 base at V and 8 bases at J, with 9 bases in the middle. CDR3 sequence reads: CASSLVQGHEQFF. The CDR3 nucleotides read TGTGCCAGCAGCTTAGTACAGGGACATGAGCAGTTCTTC.

This clonotype showed up many times. The CDR3 reads CASRRASDNSPLHF. The CDR3, as DNA: TGCGCCAGCAGGAGGGCCAGCGATAATTCACCCCTCCACTTT. The V and J genes are TRBV5-1 and TRBJ1-6; D gene unclear. Germline loops: CDR1 SGHRS, CDR2 YFSETQ. The CDR3 contains 14 residues. Trimming left V 5 bases short and J 5 bases short, with 11 bases between.

This chain links TRBV7-9 with TRBJ1-4; possible D gene TRBD1, 5 bases. Between the trimmed V and J ends, which lost 5 bases and 10 bases, there was a span of 8 bases. From germline, CDR1 is SEHNR and CDR2 FQNEAQ (reference sequence). The CDR3 is 11 residues long. CDR3 amino acids: CASSRGGKLFF. The CDR3, as DNA: TGTGCCAGCAGCCGCGGGGGAAAACTGTTTTTT.

This clonotype was detected ten times or more. This rearrangement joins TRBV7-2 to TRBJ2-2, with D perhaps matching TRBD1 (5 bases). The CDR3 is made up of 12 amino acids. V gave up 5 bases and J gave up 8 bases, with 9 bases separating them. Germline V gene lookup returns CDR1 SGHTA and CDR2 FQGNSA. The CDR3, as DNA: TGTGCCAGCAGCCGCCGGACAGGGGAGCTGTTTTTT. Encoded protein: CASSRRTGELFF.

This clonotype has ten or more counts. The chain employs TRBV9 and TRBJ1-3; D might be TRBD1 (5 bases). This CDR3 is built from 15 residues. Trimming stripped 0 bases from V and 4 bases from J, with 11 bases between. From germline, CDR1 is SGDLS and CDR2 YYNGEE. In nucleotides, the CDR3 is TGTGCCAGCAGCGTAGAAGACAGCGCCGGAAACACCATATATTTT. As protein: CASSVEDSAGNTIYF.

This clonotype turned up a few times. The rearrangement joins TRBV18 to TRBJ2-1; the D gene is possibly TRBD1 (6 bases). The germline gives CDR1 KGHSH, CDR2 LQKENI. The length of the CDR3 is 13 residues. V was trimmed by 6 bases and J by 6 bases, leaving 12 bases between them. The CDR3 bases are TGTGCCAGCTCTGCCGGGACAACCAATGAGCAGTTCTTC. It is translated as CASSAGTTNEQFF.

This clonotype was recorded a few times. Written as DNA, the CDR3 is TGTGCCAGCAGGAAACCGGGACAGGAAAACAATGAGCAGTTCTTC. Its translation: CASRKPGQENNEQFF. The rearrangement uses TRBV9 and TRBJ2-1; TRBD1 aligns across 8 bases. The germline gives CDR1 SGDLS, CDR2 YYNGEE. J was trimmed by 5 bases and V by 5 bases; bases with no gene match: 9. CDR3 length: 15 residues. Based on the CDR3 plus reference TRBV9 and TRBJ2-1, the full variable domain is DSGVTQTPKHLITATGQRVTLRCSPRSGDLSVYWYQQSLDQGLQFLIQYYNGEERAKGNILERFSAQQFPDLHSELNLSSLELGDSALYFCASRKPGQENNEQFFGPGTRLTVL.

The sample holds many counts of this clonotype. At one of its ends the junction is not consistent with the germline gene, which may arise from a read error. The genes are TRBV7-8 and TRBJ1-2, with D uncertain. Germline values: CDR1 SGHVS, CDR2 FQNEAQ. The CDR3 has 15 amino acids. CDR3 sequence: CASSLEGGKGEGYPF. The CDR3 region has the DNA TGTGCCAGCAGCTTAGAAGGAGGAAAGGGAGAGGGCTACCCCTTC. The complete variable domain, with remaining parts taken from reference TRBV7-8 and TRBJ1-2, reads GAGVSQSPRYKVAKRGQDVALRCDPISGHVSLFWYQQALGQGPEFLTYFQNEAQLDKSGLPSDRFFAERPEGSVSTLKIQRTQQEDSAVYLCASSLEGGKGEGYPFGSGTRLTVV.

This clonotype has at least ten counts. The chain has TRBV24-1 and TRBJ2-2, with TRBD2 identical over 10 bases. The V segment lost 3 bases and the J segment 9 bases; nucleotides outside the gene matches: 6. The CDR3 sequence is 15 residues long. Germline values: CDR1 KGHDR, CDR2 SFDVKD. The CDR3 protein is CATSDKGLARRELFF. The CDR3, as DNA: TGTGCCACCAGTGATAAGGGACTAGCGAGGAGGGAGCTGTTTTTT.

This clonotype has at least ten counts. The chain recombines TRBV12-3 or TRBV12-4 with TRBJ2-3, with 11 nucleotides matching TRBD2. This CDR3 is 18 amino acids long. Trimming took 6 bases from V and 2 from J; bases not matched to a gene: 13. CDR3 protein: CASSSTSGVATNTDTQYF. The CDR3 nucleotides read TGTGCCAGCAGCTCGACTAGCGGGGTGGCGACGAACACAGATACGCAGTATTTT.

This clonotype was recorded many times. The rearrangement uses TRBV7-2 and TRBJ2-3; no clear D gene. CDR1 is SGHTA, CDR2 FQGNSA, per germline. V gave up 5 bases and J gave up 2 bases, with 5 bases separating them. The CDR3 length is 12 residues. CDR3 region: CASSGDTDTQYF. The CDR3 nucleotides read TGTGCCAGCAGCGGGGACACAGATACGCAGTATTTT.

This clonotype appeared many times. This chain links TRBV20-1 with TRBJ1-5, with 7 bases matching TRBD1. CDR3 length equals 15 residues. After removal of 4 bases from V and 2 bases from J, the junction contained 8 bases not matched to a gene. In germline, CDR1 is DFQATT, CDR2 SNEGSKA (reference sequence). This CDR3 reads CSANDRDYGNQPQHF. Here the CDR3 DNA reads TGCAGTGCTAACGACAGGGACTATGGCAATCAGCCCCAGCATTTT.

There are a few counts of this clonotype. This chain connects TRBV6-5 to TRBJ2-6; TRBD2 matches 7 bases. Germline assignment: CDR1 MNHEY and CDR2 SVGAGI. V lost 5 bases to trimming and J lost 2 bases; unmatched junction nucleotides: 12. CDR3 length: 18 amino acids. The CDR3, as DNA: TGTGCCAGCAGTCACCGGAACAGGCGGGGGACTGGGGCCAACGTCCTGACTTTC. It encodes CASSHRNRRGTGANVLTF.

This clonotype showed up many times. V is TRBV4-1 and J is TRBJ2-7; tentatively, D is TRBD2 (6 bases). The V gene lost 4 bases and the J gene lost 3 bases, with 13 bases spanning the gap. This CDR3 contains 14 residues. From germline, CDR1 is MGHRA and CDR2 YSYEKL. The CDR3 bases are TGCGCCAGCAGCCTACTCGGGGGTATCTACGAGCAGTACTTC. Translation: CASSLLGGIYEQYF.

This chain connects TRBV10-3 to TRBJ2-6, with D tentatively TRBD2 (7 bases). Deletions cut 6 bases from V and 4 bases from J, with 25 bases between. The CDR3 extends over 19 amino acids. Germline V gives CDR1 ENHRY, CDR2 SYGVKD. The CDR3 spells CAISGSPDGGLRGANVLTF. As DNA, the CDR3 is TGTGCCATCAGCGGGTCTCCGGACGGGGGGCTGAGGGGGGCCAACGTCCTGACTTTC.

The genes are TRBV12-3 or TRBV12-4 and TRBJ1-4, with D possibly matching TRBD1 (5 bases). The CDR3 is made up of 11 amino acids. Between the trimmed V and J ends, which lost 5 bases and 12 bases, there was a span of 10 bases. The DNA of the CDR3 is TGTGCCAGCAGTCCGGGACGAGAACTGTTTTTT. Translated, it gives CASSPGRELFF.

This clonotype was counted at least ten times. The DNA of the CDR3 is TGCGCCAGCAGCTCTCCTGCGGATACGCAGTATTTT. Translating gives CASSSPADTQYF. V usage is TRBV5-1 and J usage is TRBJ2-3; D unclear. Looked up from germline, CDR1 is SGHRS and CDR2 is YFSETQ. The CDR3 runs to 12 residues. V was trimmed by 3 bases and J by 6 bases, leaving 8 bases between them.

The chain combines TRBV6-6 with TRBJ2-7; D tentatively reads TRBD1 or TRBD2 (6 bases each). Germline lookup yields CDR1 MNHNY and CDR2 SVGAGI (reference sequence). The CDR3 covers 14 residues. V gave up 2 bases and J gave up 5 bases, with 13 bases separating them. The CDR3 loop is CASSYVGGDNEQYF. The CDR3 nucleotides are TGTGCCAGCAGTTACGTCGGGGGCGATAACGAGCAGTACTTC.